This T cell receptor beta chain stems from a study of cytomegalovirus exposure and HLA in healthy donors. As for the study in general: Of 300 to 500 genotyped donors, roughly 81% grouped in the Caucasian-associated ancestry cluster. Regarding the study as a whole: Other equally common chains were less clonally expanded than HLA-associated TCR beta chains, a later analysis showed. For most TCR beta V segments, an earlier analysis put the productive rate at about 90% or about 30% of the time.

The PCR contained 60 Vbeta and 13 Jbeta primers. Sequencing was performed with immunoSEQ multiplex PCR; in TCRdb, only in-frame clones are kept and a portion is missing. This sample yields about 100,000 clones, of which roughly 83% are seen a single time; just over 2.5% belongs to the top ten. The CDR3 contains 13 residues. Trimming removed 4 bases from V and 10 bases from J, with 15 bases in between. Germline values: CDR1 SGHTS, CDR2 YDEGEE. Concerning this clone itself: Its cognate antigen is unknown.

The receptor was derived from a man between 35 and 55 years old in good health and CMV-seronegative. V gene TRBV5-8 combines with J gene TRBJ2-1, with D perhaps matching TRBD1 (6 bases). Sequencing was carried out using PBMCs. The CDR3 here is CASSPGTIGEQFF. The DNA for the CDR3 is TGTGCCAGCAGCCCCGGGACAATCGGCGAGCAGTTCTTC.